The clone carrying this T cell receptor (beta chain) showed up just a few times. These data originate in a study of T-cell memory formation after mild COVID-19. Across the study: Largely donor-specific TCR clusters were found.

Germline CDR1 SQVTM, CDR2 ANQGSEA. V was pared by 4 bases and J by 2 bases, with 5 bases of the junction left unmatched. CDR3 length: 14 amino acids. TCRdb itself ran the 5' RACE reads through MiXCR, one entry per CDR3 protein. Of roughly 350,000 distinct CDR3 sequences in the sample, 20% to 25% were seen once. The specimen sequenced was PBMCs or a T cell subset sorted from them (not recorded which). The chain employs TRBV29-1 and TRBJ2-7; 10 nucleotides match TRBD2. This TCR was recovered from an adult woman who had mild COVID-19 (a few samples of this study predate the infection). Cell type and time point are not known. The CDR3 spells CSVVKLAGTYEQYF. The CDR3 DNA sequence: TGCAGCGTTGTTAAACTAGCGGGAACCTACGAGCAGTACTTC.